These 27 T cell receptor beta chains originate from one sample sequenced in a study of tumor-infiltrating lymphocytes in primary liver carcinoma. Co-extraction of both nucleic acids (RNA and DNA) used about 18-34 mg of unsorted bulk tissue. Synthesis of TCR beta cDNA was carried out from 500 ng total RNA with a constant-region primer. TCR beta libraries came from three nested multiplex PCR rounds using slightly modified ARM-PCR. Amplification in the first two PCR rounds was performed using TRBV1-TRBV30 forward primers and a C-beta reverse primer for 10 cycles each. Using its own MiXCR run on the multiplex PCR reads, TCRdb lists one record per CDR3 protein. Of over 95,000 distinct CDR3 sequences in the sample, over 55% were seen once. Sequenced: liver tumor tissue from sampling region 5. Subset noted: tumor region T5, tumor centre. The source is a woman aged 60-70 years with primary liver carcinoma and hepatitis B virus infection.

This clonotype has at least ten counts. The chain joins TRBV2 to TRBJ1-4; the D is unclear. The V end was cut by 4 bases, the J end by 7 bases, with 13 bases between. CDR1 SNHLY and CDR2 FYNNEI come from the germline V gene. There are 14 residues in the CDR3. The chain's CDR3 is CASSATGFGEKLFF. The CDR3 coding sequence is TGTGCCAGCAGTGCGACCGGGTTTGGTGAAAAACTGTTTTTT. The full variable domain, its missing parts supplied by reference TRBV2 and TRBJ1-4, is EPEVTQTPSHQVTQMGQEVILRCVPISNHLYFYWYRQILGQKVEFLVSFYNNEISEKSEIFDDQFSVERPDGSNFTLKIRSTKLEDSAMYFCASSATGFGEKLFFGSGTQLSVL.

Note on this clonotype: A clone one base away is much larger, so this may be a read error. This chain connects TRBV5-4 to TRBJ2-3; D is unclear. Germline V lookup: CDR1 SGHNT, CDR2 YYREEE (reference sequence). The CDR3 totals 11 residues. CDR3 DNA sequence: TGTGCCAGCAGCCGCGAAGATATGCAGTATTTT. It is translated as CASSREDMQYF.

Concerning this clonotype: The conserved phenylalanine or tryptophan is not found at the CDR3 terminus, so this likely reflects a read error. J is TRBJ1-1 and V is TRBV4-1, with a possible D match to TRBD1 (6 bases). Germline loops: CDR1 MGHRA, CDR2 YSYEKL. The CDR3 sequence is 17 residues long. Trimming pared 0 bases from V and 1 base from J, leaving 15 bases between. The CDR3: CASSQDGSGARNTEAFL. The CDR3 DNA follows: TGCGCCAGCAGCCAAGATGGGTCGGGGGCACGGAACACTGAAGCTTTCCTT.

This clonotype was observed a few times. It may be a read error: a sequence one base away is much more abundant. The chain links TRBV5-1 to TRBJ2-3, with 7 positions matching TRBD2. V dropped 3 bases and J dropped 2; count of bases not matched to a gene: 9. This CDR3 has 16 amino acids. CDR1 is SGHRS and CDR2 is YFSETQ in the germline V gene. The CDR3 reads CASSSRASGITDTQYF. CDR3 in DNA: TGCGCCAGCAGCTCCCGGGCTAGCGGCATCACAGATACGCAGTATTTT.

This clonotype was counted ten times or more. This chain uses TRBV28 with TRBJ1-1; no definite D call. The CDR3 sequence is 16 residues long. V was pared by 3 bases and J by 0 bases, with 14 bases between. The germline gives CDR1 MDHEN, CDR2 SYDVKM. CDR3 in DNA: TGTGCCAGCAGTTTCCCCCGGGCGACCTTGAACACTGAAGCTTTCTTT. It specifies CASSFPRATLNTEAFF. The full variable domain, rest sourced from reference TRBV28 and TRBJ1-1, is DVKVTQSSRYLVKRTGEKVFLECVQDMDHENMFWYRQDPGLGLRLIYFSYDVKMKEKGDIPEGYSVSREKKERFSLILESASTNQTSMYLCASSFPRATLNTEAFFGQGTRLTVV.

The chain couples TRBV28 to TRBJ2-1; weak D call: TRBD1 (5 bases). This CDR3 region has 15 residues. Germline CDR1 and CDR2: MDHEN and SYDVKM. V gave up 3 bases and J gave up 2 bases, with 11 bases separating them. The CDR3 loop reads CASSFFRVPYNEQFF. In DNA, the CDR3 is TGTGCCAGCAGTTTTTTCAGGGTGCCCTACAATGAGCAGTTCTTC. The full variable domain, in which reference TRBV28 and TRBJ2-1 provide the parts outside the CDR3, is DVKVTQSSRYLVKRTGEKVFLECVQDMDHENMFWYRQDPGLGLRLIYFSYDVKMKEKGDIPEGYSVSREKKERFSLILESASTNQTSMYLCASSFFRVPYNEQFFGPGTRLTVL.

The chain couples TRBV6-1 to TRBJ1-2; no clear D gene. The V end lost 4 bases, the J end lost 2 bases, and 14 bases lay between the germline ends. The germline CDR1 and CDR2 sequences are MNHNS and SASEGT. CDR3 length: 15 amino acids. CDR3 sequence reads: CASSGPAYGNYGYTF. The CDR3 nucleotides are TGTGCCAGCAGTGGCCCTGCCTACGGAAACTATGGCTACACCTTC.

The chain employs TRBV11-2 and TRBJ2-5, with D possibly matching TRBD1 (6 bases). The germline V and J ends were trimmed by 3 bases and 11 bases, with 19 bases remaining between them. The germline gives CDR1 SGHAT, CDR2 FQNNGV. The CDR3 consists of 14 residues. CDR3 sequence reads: CASSLRTLQGTQYF. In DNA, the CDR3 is TGTGCCAGCAGCTTGAGGACGTTACAAGGGACACAGTACTTC.

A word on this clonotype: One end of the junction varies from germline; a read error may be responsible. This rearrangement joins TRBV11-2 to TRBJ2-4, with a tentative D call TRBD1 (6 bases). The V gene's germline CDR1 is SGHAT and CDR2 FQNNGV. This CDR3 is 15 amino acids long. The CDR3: CASSLEGWGRDIQCF. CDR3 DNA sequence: TGTGCCAGTAGCTTAGAAGGTTGGGGGCGCGACATTCAGTGCTTC.

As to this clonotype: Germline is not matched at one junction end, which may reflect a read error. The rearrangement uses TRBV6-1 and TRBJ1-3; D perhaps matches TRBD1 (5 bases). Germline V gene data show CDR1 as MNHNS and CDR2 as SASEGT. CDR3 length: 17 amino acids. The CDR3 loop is CASSERGAGTAENTIYF. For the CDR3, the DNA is TGTGCCAGTAGTGAAAGGGGAGCCGGGACGGCTGAAAACACCATATATTTT.

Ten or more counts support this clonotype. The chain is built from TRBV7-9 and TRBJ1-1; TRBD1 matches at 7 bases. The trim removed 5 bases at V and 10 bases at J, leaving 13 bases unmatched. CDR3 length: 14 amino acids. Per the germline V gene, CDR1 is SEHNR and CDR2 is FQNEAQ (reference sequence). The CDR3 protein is CASSPQGSVSGAFF. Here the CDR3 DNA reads TGTGCCAGCAGCCCACAGGGGAGCGTTTCCGGAGCTTTCTTT.

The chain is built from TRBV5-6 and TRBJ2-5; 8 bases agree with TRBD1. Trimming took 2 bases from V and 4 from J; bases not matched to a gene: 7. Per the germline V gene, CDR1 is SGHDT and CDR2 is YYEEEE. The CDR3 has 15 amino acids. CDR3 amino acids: CASSLGQGKVETQYF. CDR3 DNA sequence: TGTGCCAGCAGCTTAGGACAGGGAAAGGTAGAGACCCAGTACTTC.

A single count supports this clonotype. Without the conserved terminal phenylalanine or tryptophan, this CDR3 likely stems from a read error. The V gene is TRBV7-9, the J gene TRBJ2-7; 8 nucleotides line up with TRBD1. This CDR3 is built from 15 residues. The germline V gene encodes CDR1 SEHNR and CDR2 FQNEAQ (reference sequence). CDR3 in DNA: TGTGCCAGCAGCTCGGACAGGGTGAGCTCCTACGACCAGTACTTA. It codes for CASSSDRVSSYDQYL.

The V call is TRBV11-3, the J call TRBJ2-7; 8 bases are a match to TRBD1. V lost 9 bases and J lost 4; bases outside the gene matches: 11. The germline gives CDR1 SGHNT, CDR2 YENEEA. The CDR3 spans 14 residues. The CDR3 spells CARSRVGQGYEQYF. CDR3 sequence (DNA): TGTGCCAGAAGTAGAGTCGGACAGGGATACGAGCAGTACTTC.

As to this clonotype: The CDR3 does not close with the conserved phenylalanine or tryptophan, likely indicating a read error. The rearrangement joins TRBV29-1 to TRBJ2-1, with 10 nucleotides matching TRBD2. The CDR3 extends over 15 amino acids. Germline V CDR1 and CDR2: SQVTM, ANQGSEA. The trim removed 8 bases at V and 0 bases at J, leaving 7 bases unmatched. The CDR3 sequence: CSTSGTPSSYNEQFL. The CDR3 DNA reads TGCAGCACTAGCGGGACGCCTAGCTCCTACAATGAGCAGTTCTTA.

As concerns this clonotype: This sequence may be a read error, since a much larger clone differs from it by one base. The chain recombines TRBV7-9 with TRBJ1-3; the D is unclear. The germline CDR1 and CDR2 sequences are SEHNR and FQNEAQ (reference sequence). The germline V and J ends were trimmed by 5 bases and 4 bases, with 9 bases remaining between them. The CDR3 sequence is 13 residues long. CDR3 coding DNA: TGTGCCAGCAGCCCCCGGTCAGGAAACACCATATATTTT. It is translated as CASSPRSGNTIYF.

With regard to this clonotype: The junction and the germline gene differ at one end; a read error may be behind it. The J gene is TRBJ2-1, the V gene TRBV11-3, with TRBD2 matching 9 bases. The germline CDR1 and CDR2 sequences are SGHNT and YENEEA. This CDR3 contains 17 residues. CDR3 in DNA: TGTGCCAGCAGCTCGACTCCGCTAGCGGGGACATACAATGAGCAGATCTTC. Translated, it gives CASSSTPLAGTYNEQIF.

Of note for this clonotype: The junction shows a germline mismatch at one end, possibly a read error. The CDR3 DNA reads TGTGCCGGCAGCTTATTGGGCGGGAGGGCCGAGAACATTCAGTACTTT. This translates into CAGSLLGGRAENIQYF. This rearrangement joins TRBV7-8 to TRBJ2-4; 9 nucleotides line up with TRBD2. The germline V gene has CDR1 SGHVS and CDR2 FQNEAQ. This CDR3 is 16 amino acids long.

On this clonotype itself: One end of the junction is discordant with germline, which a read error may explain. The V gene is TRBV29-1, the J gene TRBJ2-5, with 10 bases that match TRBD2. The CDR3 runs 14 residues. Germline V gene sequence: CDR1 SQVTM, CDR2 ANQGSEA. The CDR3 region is CSVDYPSGSDSQCF. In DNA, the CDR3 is TGCAGCGTTGATTATCCTAGCGGGAGTGATTCCCAGTGCTTC.

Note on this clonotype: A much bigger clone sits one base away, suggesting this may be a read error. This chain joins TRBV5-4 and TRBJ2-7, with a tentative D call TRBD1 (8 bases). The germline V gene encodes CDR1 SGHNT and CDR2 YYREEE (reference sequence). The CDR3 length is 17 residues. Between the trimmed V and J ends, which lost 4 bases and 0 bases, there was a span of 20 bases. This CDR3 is CASSRGQGGEDSYEQYF. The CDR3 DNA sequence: TGTGCCAGCAGCCGAGGACAGGGAGGGGAGGACTCCTACGAGCAGTACTTC.

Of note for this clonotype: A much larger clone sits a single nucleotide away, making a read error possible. CDR3 coding DNA: TGTGCCCGCAGTTTGATTGGAGGCGCCTACGAGCAGTACTTC. Protein product: CARSLIGGAYEQYF. V gene TRBV12-3 or TRBV12-4 combines with J gene TRBJ2-7, with a tentative D call TRBD2 (5 bases). The CDR3 spans 14 residues.

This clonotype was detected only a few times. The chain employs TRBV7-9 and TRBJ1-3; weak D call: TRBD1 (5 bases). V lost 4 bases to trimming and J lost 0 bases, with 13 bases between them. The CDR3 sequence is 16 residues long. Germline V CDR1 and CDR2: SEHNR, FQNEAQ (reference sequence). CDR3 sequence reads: CASSWASGGSGNTIYF. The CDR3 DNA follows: TGTGCCAGCAGCTGGGCGTCCGGGGGCTCTGGAAACACCATATATTTT.

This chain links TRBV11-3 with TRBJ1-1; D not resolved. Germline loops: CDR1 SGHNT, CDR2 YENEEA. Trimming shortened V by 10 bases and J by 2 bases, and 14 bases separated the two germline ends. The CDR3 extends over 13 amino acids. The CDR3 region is CAIGLGENTEAFF. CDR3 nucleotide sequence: TGTGCCATCGGCTTAGGAGAAAACACTGAAGCTTTCTTT.

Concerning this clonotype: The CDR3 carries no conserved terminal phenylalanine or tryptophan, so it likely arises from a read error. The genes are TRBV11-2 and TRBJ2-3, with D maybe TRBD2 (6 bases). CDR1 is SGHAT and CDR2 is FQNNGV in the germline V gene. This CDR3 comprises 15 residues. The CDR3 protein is CVSRPTASSADTQYL. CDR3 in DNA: TGTGTCAGCAGGCCGACGGCGTCTAGCGCAGATACGCAGTATCTT.

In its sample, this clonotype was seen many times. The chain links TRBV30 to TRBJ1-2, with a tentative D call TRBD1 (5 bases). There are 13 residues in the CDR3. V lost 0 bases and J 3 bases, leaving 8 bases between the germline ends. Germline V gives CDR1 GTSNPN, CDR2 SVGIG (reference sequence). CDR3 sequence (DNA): TGTGCCTGGAGTGTACAGGAATACTATGGCTACACCTTC. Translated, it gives CAWSVQEYYGYTF.

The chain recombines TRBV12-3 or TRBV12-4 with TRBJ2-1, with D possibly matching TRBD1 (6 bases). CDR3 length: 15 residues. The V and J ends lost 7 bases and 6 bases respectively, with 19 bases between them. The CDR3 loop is CASIITGSFVNEQFF. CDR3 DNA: TGTGCCAGCATCATCACAGGGTCCTTTGTCAATGAGCAGTTCTTC.

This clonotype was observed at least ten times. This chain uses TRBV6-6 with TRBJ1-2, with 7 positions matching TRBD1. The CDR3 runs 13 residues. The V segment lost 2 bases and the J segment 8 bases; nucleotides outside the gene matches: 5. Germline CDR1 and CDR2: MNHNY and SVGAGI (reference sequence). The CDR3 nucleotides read TGTGCCAGCAGTTACGGGAACAGGGGCGGCTACACCTTC. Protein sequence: CASSYGNRGGYTF.